A single sample gave rise to the 18 T cell receptor beta chains below, sequenced in a study of T cells in Graves' hyperthyroidism and ophthalmopathy. Amplified regions were TCR beta CDR3 sequences from RNA transcripts. Carried out on the TCR CDR3, a first-round RT-PCR used the HTBI primer set. Each CDR3 protein gets one entry after TCRdb re-called the multiplex PCR reads with MiXCR. The sample yields hundreds of thousands of distinct CDR3 sequences, approximately 14% seen once. Input material: blood. All receptors come from a woman in her thirties with Graves' hyperthyroidism.

A note on this clonotype: Its ends do not fully match the called genes, so a read error is possible. The chain combines TRBV28 with TRBJ2-7; the match to TRBD1 covers 10 bases. CDR1 is MDHEN, CDR2 SYDVKM, per germline. The CDR3 loop spans 15 amino acids. The CDR3 region has the DNA TGCGCCAGCAGATCCAGCCAGGGGACAGGGGCCGAGCAGTACTTC. Translating gives CASRSSQGTGAEQYF.

This clonotype was counted a few times. The chain links TRBV5-1 to TRBJ2-7, with D perhaps matching TRBD1 (5 bases). The CDR3 has 15 amino acids. CDR1 and CDR2 from the germline V gene are SGHRS and YFSETQ. V dropped 1 base and J dropped 4 bases, with 15 bases sitting between them. The chain's CDR3 is CASSLTTGGVYEQYF. The CDR3 region has the DNA TGCGCCAGCAGCTTGACTACAGGTGGAGTATACGAGCAGTACTTC.

The chain carries TRBV7-9 and TRBJ2-6; a possible D gene is TRBD1 (5 bases). Per germline, CDR1 SEHNR and CDR2 FQNEAQ (reference sequence). Trimming removed 2 bases from V and 4 bases from J, with 9 bases in between. This CDR3 spans 15 amino acids. The CDR3 region is CASSLWGFGANVLTF. CDR3 bases: TGTGCCAGCAGCTTATGGGGCTTCGGGGCCAACGTCCTGACTTTC. Variable domain in full (rest from reference TRBV7-9 and TRBJ2-6): DTGVSQNPRHKITKRGQNVTFRCDPISEHNRLYWYRQTLGQGPEFLTYFQNEAQLEKSRLLSDRFSAERPKGSFSTLEIQRTEQGDSAMYLCASSLWGFGANVLTFGAGSRLTVL.

The V and J genes are TRBV29-1 and TRBJ2-5; TRBD2 might be the D (7 bases). The CDR3 sequence is 13 residues long. Germline assignment: CDR1 SQVTM and CDR2 ANQGSEA. With 3 bases removed from V and 1 base from J, the gap between germline ends came to 9 bases. The CDR3 sequence: CSVERGGQETQYF. The CDR3 DNA follows: TGCAGCGTTGAGAGGGGGGGCCAAGAGACCCAGTACTTC.

V is TRBV6-1 and J is TRBJ2-7; 7 bases fit TRBD2. J was trimmed by 3 bases and V by 2 bases; bases with no gene match: 10. Germline V CDR1 and CDR2: MNHNS, SASEGT. This CDR3 contains 16 residues. As DNA, the CDR3 is TGTGCCAGCAGTGAATTGGCAGAGGGAGGGAACTACGAGCAGTACTTC. As protein: CASSELAEGGNYEQYF.

This clonotype was recorded many times. This chain uses TRBV28 with TRBJ2-7; TRBD2 agrees at 12 bases. Germline CDR1 MDHEN, CDR2 SYDVKM. This CDR3 region has 15 residues. Trimming removed 5 bases from V and 6 bases from J; junction bases left unmatched: 8. CDR3 amino acids: CASSIRTSGKGEQYF. CDR3 coding DNA: TGTGCCAGCAGTATCCGGACTAGCGGGAAGGGCGAGCAGTACTTC.

Only a few counts were recorded for this clonotype. V gene TRBV9 combines with J gene TRBJ1-6; 9 bases are shared with TRBD1. CDR3 length: 14 amino acids. The germline V gene encodes CDR1 SGDLS and CDR2 YYNGEE. Unmatched junction bases numbered 4, after V lost 2 bases and J lost 10 bases. The CDR3 coding sequence is TGTGCCAGCAGCGTTGGACAGGGGTTATCACCCCTCCACTTT. It codes for CASSVGQGLSPLHF.

This clonotype was counted a few times. V gene TRBV7-9 combines with J gene TRBJ1-2; 7 nucleotides align to TRBD1. This CDR3 region has 13 residues. Germline CDR1 reads SEHNR; CDR2 reads FQNEAQ (reference sequence). V shed 0 bases, J shed 8 bases, and the junction held 3 bases outside the gene matches. CDR3 sequence reads: CASSLAGGRGYTF. In DNA, the CDR3 is TGTGCCAGCAGCTTAGCAGGGGGCCGGGGCTACACCTTC.

This clonotype was counted at least ten times. The chain couples TRBV12-5 to TRBJ1-5; 10 nucleotides match TRBD1. The CDR3 is 17 residues long. The junction had 8 bases not matched to a gene; V was cut back by 3 bases and J by 3 bases. CDR1 and CDR2 (germline): LGHNT, FRNRAP. CDR3 DNA sequence: TGTGCTAGTGGTTTAGCCCGAGGGACAGGGGACAATCAGCCCCAGCATTTT. It is translated as CASGLARGTGDNQPQHF. Filled out from reference TRBV12-5 and TRBJ1-5, the complete variable domain reads DARVTQTPRHKVTEMGQEVTMRCQPILGHNTVFWYRQTMMQGLELLAYFRNRAPLDDSGMPKDRFSAEMPDATLATLKIQPSEPRDSAVYFCASGLARGTGDNQPQHFGDGTRLSIL.

The V call is TRBV6-2 or TRBV6-3, the J call TRBJ2-7, with TRBD1 matching over 8 bases. The germline CDR1 and CDR2 sequences are MNHEY and SVGEGT. The CDR3 consists of 18 residues. V lost 3 bases, J lost 2 bases, and 15 bases stayed unmatched. DNA for the CDR3: TGTGCCAGCAGTTATGTCCCCTTGGGGACAGGCTCGGCCTACGAGCAGTACTTC. It specifies CASSYVPLGTGSAYEQYF.

At least ten counts were recorded for this clonotype. In nucleotides, the CDR3 is TGCAGTGCTAGATTTCCGGAGGAAACTAATGAAAAACTGTTTTTT. Protein sequence: CSARFPEETNEKLFF. This chain connects TRBV20-1 to TRBJ1-4, with no clear D. This CDR3 spans 15 amino acids. Germline loops: CDR1 DFQATT, CDR2 SNEGSKA (reference sequence). The V end was cut by 2 bases, the J end by 1 base, with 11 bases between.

This clonotype was seen at least ten times. The CDR3 region is CASSRQGSNEKLFF. The CDR3 coding sequence is TGTGCCAGCAGTCGACAGGGATCTAATGAAAAACTGTTTTTT. V usage is TRBV27 and J usage is TRBJ1-4; 7 bases map to TRBD1. Per germline, CDR1 MNHEY and CDR2 SMNVEV (reference sequence). With V trimmed by 5 bases and J by 3 bases, 3 bases remained unmatched. CDR3 length: 14 amino acids.

The rearrangement links TRBV18 to TRBJ2-4; 8 bases are shared with TRBD2. With V trimmed by 3 bases and J by 4 bases, 2 bases remained unmatched. Germline V gene data show CDR1 as KGHSH and CDR2 as LQKENI. This CDR3 is built from 14 residues. The CDR3 protein is CASSPGLEKNIQYF. In nucleotides, the CDR3 is TGTGCCAGCTCACCGGGACTAGAGAAAAACATTCAGTACTTC.

The chain carries TRBV4-1 and TRBJ2-1; D possibly corresponds to TRBD2 (5 bases). The CDR3 runs 13 residues. Trimming pared 1 base from V and 12 bases from J, leaving 13 bases between. CDR1 and CDR2 (germline): MGHRA, YSYEKL. The CDR3 reads CASSQAFPRGQFF. The CDR3 nucleotides read TGCGCCAGCAGCCAAGCGTTCCCCCGGGGGCAGTTCTTC.

This chain links TRBV19 with TRBJ2-2, with D possibly being TRBD2 (5 bases). The CDR3 runs to 15 residues. Trimming took 5 bases from V and 1 from J, leaving 11 bases between them. Germline V gene sequence: CDR1 LNHDA, CDR2 SQIVND (reference sequence). CDR3 sequence (DNA): TGTGCCAGTAGTCCAACCGGGGTGAACACCGGGGAGCTGTTTTTT. Residues: CASSPTGVNTGELFF.

This clonotype has more than one count but fewer than ten. The J gene is TRBJ1-1, the V gene TRBV7-9, with a weak D call TRBD1 (5 bases). The ends were cut back, 2 bases at V and 8 bases at J, with 12 bases in the middle. This CDR3 has 13 amino acids. CDR1 and CDR2 (germline): SEHNR, FQNEAQ (reference sequence). The CDR3 loop reads CASSLLEGAEAFF. DNA of the CDR3: TGTGCCAGCAGCTTATTGGAAGGGGCCGAAGCTTTCTTT.

The V gene is TRBV5-5, the J gene TRBJ2-2; D uncertain. The germline V gene encodes CDR1 SGHKS and CDR2 YYEKEE (reference sequence). The CDR3 is 16 amino acids. V dropped 1 base and J dropped 4 bases, with 14 bases sitting between them. Written as DNA, the CDR3 is TGTGCCAGCAGCTTGTCCCTGCGTTCGAGCACCGGGGAGCTGTTTTTT. Its protein product is CASSLSLRSSTGELFF.

In this sample, this clonotype turned up many times. This chain joins TRBV6-2 or TRBV6-3 and TRBJ1-1; TRBD1 matches at 8 bases. CDR1 MNHEY and CDR2 SVGEGT come from the germline V gene. The CDR3 has 14 residues. Germline trimming cut 6 bases from V and 5 bases from J; bases unmatched to any gene: 8. CDR3 in amino acids: CASRDRARGTEAFF. CDR3 DNA: TGTGCCAGCAGGGACAGGGCTAGAGGGACTGAAGCTTTCTTT.